The clone carrying this T cell receptor beta chain was seen more than once but under ten times. Its antigen is as yet unknown. This may come from a read error, since a much larger clone is one base off. HTBI primers from iRepertoire and Arm-PCR of CDR3 regions yielded the TCR beta libraries. TCRdb re-derived calls from the multiplex PCR reads in MiXCR, one entry per CDR3 protein. The top ten clones hold approximately 15% of a sample with around 250,000 distinct CDR3 sequences, approximately 18% of them seen once. This sample stems from a study of regulatory T cells in long-lasting Graves disease. Study-level points and caveats: Limited samples may have lowered accuracy. TCR diversity was lower in persistent Graves' patients (versus newly diagnosed ones).

Noted time point: newly diagnosed GD, antithyroid drugs for less than 3 months. The TCR library was made from RNA that had been extracted from PBMCs in TRIzol. This CDR3 has 16 residues. Trimming took off 1 base at V and 8 bases at J, with 20 bases between the two ends. Germline V gene lookup returns CDR1 DFQATT and CDR2 SNEGSKA (reference sequence). The same sample was also used in a study of T cells in Graves' hyperthyroidism and ophthalmopathy. As reported in that work: HTBI primers were used for first-round RT-PCR of the TCR CDR3. Patients with ophthalmopathy were separated from those with stable hyperthyroidism by a 13 V-J model.

This specimen was peripheral blood mononuclear cells (PBMCs), taken at new diagnosis, from a patient treated with antithyroid drugs. The J gene is TRBJ1-4, the V gene TRBV20-1; possible D gene TRBD1, 5 bases. The TCR originated in a woman in her twenties or thirties with Graves disease. The CDR3 DNA sequence: TGCAGTGCTAGAGCCCCACAGGTGGAGGACCGGGAAAAACTGTTTTTT. This codes for CSARAPQVEDREKLFF.